Below, one T cell receptor beta chain is given with its context. As yet, its antigen is unknown. These data come from a study of T cell responses to AZD1222 COVID-19 vaccine. Generated by immunoSEQ multiplex PCR, the TCRdb table keeps only in-frame clones and is missing some. The sample lists some 58,000 clones, approximately 80% occurring once. The study, taken as a whole, reports: Spike-specific TCR breadth rose after two AZD1222 doses, and depth rose as well. The donor cohort was predominantly white British with a female majority, and clonal diversity may have been underestimated.

CDR1 and CDR2 (germline): MDHEN, SYDVKM. With 6 bases removed from V and 1 base from J, the gap between germline ends came to 12 bases. The CDR3 is made up of 14 amino acids. The material was peripheral blood, obtained 28 days after the second AZD1222 dose. This rearrangement joins TRBV28 to TRBJ1-1; tentative D call: TRBD1 (6 bases). The TCR sequence derives from an adult who received the AZD1222 COVID-19 vaccine. Here the CDR3 reads CASRGGSGNTEAFF. The CDR3 coding sequence is TGTGCCAGCAGGGGGGGCAGTGGGAACACTGAAGCTTTCTTT.